This T cell receptor (beta chain) was identified during a study of vaccination effects on CD4 cells after COVID-19. In regard to this clone: The antigen remains undetermined.

Generated by immunoSEQ multiplex PCR, the TCRdb table keeps only in-frame clones and is missing some. The table shows 25,000 to 35,000 clones, with around 67% occurring only once. Sequencing in the ViraFEST assay came after antigen-specific CD4+ T cells had been expanded with viral peptide pools, which were used to stimulate PBMC. Isolating CD4+ T cells followed less than 11 days of culture. Vaccine administered to participants consisted of two doses of either BNT162b2 or mRNA-1273. The study found no prior SARS-CoV-2 infection in the vaccine recipients, who tested negative for nucleocapsid antibodies. Each culture well received a few million PBMC. These cells were then cultured in IMDM with 9 to 10 IU/ml IL-2 and 10 ug/ml peptides. On day 3 and again on day 7, half the medium was replaced with IL-2 medium. This material consisted of CD4+ T cells from PBMCs cultured with HCoV-NL63 spike peptides, taken after COVID-19 vaccination. This sequence was found in a human donor who received a COVID-19 vaccine.

The CDR3 region is CASSQGGLSANEQFF. The CDR3 DNA reads as TGTGCCAGCAGCCAAGGGGGACTCTCGGCCAATGAGCAGTTCTTC. The chain has TRBV3-1 (or the pseudogene TRBV3-2) and TRBJ2-1, with D maybe TRBD2 (6 bases). The germline gives CDR1 LGHDT, CDR2 YNNKEL (reference sequence). This CDR3 is 15 amino acids long. The V and J ends lost 1 base and 6 bases respectively, with 13 bases between them.